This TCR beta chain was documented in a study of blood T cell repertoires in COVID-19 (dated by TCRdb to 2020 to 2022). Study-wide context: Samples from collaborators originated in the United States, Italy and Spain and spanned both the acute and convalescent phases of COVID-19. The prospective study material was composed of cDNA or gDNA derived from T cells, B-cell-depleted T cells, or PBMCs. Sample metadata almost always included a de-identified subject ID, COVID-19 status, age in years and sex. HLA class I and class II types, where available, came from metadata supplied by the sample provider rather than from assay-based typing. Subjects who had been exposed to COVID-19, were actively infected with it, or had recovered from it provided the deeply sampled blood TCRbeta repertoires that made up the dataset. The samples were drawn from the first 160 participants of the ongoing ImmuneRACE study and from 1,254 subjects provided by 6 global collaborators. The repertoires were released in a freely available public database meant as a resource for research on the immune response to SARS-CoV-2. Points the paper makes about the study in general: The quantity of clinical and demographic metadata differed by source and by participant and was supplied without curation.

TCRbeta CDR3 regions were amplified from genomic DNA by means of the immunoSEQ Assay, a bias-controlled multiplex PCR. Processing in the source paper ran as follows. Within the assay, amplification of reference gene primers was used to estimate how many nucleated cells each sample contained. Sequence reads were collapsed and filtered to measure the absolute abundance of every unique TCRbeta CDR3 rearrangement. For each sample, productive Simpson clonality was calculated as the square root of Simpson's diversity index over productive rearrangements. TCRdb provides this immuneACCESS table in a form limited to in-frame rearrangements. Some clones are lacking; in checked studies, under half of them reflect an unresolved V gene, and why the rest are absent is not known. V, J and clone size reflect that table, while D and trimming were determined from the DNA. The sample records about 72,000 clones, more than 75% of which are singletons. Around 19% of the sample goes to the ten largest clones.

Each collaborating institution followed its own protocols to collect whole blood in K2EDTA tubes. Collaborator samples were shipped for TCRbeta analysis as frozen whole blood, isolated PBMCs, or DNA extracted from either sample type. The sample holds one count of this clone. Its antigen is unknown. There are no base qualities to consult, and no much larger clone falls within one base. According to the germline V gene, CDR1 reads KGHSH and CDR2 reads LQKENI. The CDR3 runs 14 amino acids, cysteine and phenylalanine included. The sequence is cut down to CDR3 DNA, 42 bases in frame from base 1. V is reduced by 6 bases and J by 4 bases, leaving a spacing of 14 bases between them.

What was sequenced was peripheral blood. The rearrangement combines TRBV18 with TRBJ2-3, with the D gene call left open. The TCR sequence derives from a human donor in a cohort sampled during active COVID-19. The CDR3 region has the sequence CASSPGVNADTQYF. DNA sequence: TGTGCCAGCTCTCCCGGAGTGAACGCAGATACGCAGTATTTT.